This T cell receptor beta chain is from a study of OX40 agonist ivuxolimab in advanced cancers. Study-level background: Treatment of patients was with ivuxolimab, an agonistic anti-OX40 (CD134) antibody.

Study-wide results and caveats: Both blood CD4+ and CD8+ T cells showed clonal growth by week 6 at 0.1 to 3.0 mg/kg.

Autoimmune disease history or systemic immunosuppression led to patient exclusion. Drawing of blood for sampling happened at baseline, at cycle 4 day 1, and at cycle 7 day 1. The assay was immunoSEQ multiplex PCR, and TCRdb's table has in-frame clones only and misses some. The sample consists of fewer than 65,000 clones, roughly nine tenths of them appearing once. This clone was recorded once. Its antigen is not identified. This CDR3 contains 17 residues. The ends were cut back, 0 bases at V and 0 bases at J, with 12 bases in the middle. CDR1 is LGHNA, CDR2 YSLEER, per germline. The TCR originated in an adult with an advanced solid tumor such as melanoma, head and neck, liver or kidney cancer. The chain recombines TRBV4-3 with TRBJ2-1, with D possibly being TRBD2 (5 bases). The sequenced sample was CD4+ or CD8+ T cells sorted from blood, obtained in a trial of the OX40 agonist ivuxolimab. CDR3 loop: CASSQDNKRNSYNEQFF. DNA for the CDR3: TGCGCCAGCAGCCAAGATAACAAGCGGAACTCCTACAATGAGCAGTTCTTC.